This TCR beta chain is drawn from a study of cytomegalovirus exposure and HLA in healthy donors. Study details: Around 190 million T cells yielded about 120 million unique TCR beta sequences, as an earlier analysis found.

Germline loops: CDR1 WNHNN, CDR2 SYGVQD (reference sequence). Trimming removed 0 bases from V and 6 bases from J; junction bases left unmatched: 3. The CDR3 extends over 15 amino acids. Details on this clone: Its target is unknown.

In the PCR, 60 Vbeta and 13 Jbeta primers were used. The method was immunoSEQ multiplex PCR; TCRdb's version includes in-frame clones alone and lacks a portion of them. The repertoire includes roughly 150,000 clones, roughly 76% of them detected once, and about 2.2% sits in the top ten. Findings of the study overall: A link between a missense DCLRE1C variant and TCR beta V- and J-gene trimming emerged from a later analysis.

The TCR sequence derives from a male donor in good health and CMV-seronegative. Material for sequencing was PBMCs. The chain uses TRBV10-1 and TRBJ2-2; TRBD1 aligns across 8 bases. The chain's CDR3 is CASSESGQGAGELFF. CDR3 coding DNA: TGCGCCAGCAGTGAGTCTGGACAGGGTGCCGGGGAGCTGTTTTTT.